The 31 T cell receptor beta chains listed next were all sequenced from one sample in a study of shared clonotypes between healthy human individuals. TCRdb keeps only in-frame clones here, not all; method: immunoSEQ multiplex PCR. The sample shows some 2,000,000 clones, 90% to 97% of them seen only once. Sequenced input: naive CD4+ T cells sorted from blood. Subset reported: CD45RA+ positively selected. The receptors were gathered from a young man in good health.

V and J are TRBV7-2 and TRBJ1-2; D gene uncertain. CDR3 length equals 13 residues. Deletions cut 6 bases from V and 3 bases from J, with 11 bases between. The germline CDR1 and CDR2 sequences are SGHTA and FQGNSA. The CDR3 nucleotides are TGTGCCAGCAGACAAGCGGCTGACTATGGCTACACCTTC. Protein sequence: CASRQAADYGYTF.

The chain recombines TRBV5-6 with TRBJ2-2; D call uncertain. The V end lost 4 bases, the J end lost 1 base, and 11 bases lay between the germline ends. Germline V gene sequence: CDR1 SGHDT, CDR2 YYEEEE. The CDR3 is made up of 15 amino acids. CDR3 sequence reads: CASSPGWGNTGELFF. CDR3 nucleotides: TGTGCCAGCAGCCCCGGATGGGGGAACACCGGGGAGCTGTTTTTT.

The chain uses TRBV7-2 and TRBJ2-7; no firm D call. Germline-derived CDR1 and CDR2 are SGHTA and FQGNSA. This CDR3 spans 11 amino acids. Trimming removed 1 base at V and 9 bases at J, with 7 bases between. CDR3 protein: CASSLVSAQYF. In nucleotides, the CDR3 is TGTGCCAGCAGCTTAGTATCAGCGCAGTACTTC.

This chain links TRBV5-1 with TRBJ1-2; 7 bases are shared with TRBD1. This CDR3 has 14 residues. With V trimmed by 2 bases and J by 8 bases, 9 bases remained unmatched. The germline V gene encodes CDR1 SGHRS and CDR2 YFSETQ. The chain's CDR3 is CASSFQGEEGGYTF. DNA for the CDR3: TGCGCCAGCAGCTTCCAGGGGGAAGAAGGAGGCTACACCTTC.

CDR3 protein: CASSWPNSPLHF. CDR3 DNA sequence: TGTGCCAGTAGTTGGCCTAATTCACCCCTCCACTTT. The V gene is TRBV19, the J gene TRBJ1-6; D remains ambiguous. Trimming removed 5 bases at V and 6 bases at J, with 5 bases between. This CDR3 comprises 12 residues. Per germline, CDR1 LNHDA and CDR2 SQIVND (reference sequence). Variable domain in full (rest from reference TRBV19 and TRBJ1-6): DGGITQSPKYLFRKEGQNVTLSCEQNLNHDAMYWYRQDPGQGLRLIYYSQIVNDFQKGDIAEGYSVSREKKESFPLTVTSAQKNPTAFYLCASSWPNSPLHFGNGTRLTVT.

V and J are TRBV28 and TRBJ1-2; 7 nucleotides match TRBD1. This CDR3 is built from 14 residues. Losses at the gene ends were 10 bases for V and 8 bases for J; bases not matched to a gene: 16. Germline assignment: CDR1 MDHEN and CDR2 SYDVKM. The chain's CDR3 is CAIPLRGSGGGYTF. CDR3 DNA sequence: TGTGCCATCCCTCTCAGGGGGTCCGGGGGAGGCTACACCTTC.

This chain connects TRBV11-2 to TRBJ2-1; 9 nucleotides agree with TRBD2. Germline V gives CDR1 SGHAT, CDR2 FQNNGV. The CDR3 has 17 residues. With V trimmed by 6 bases and J by 2 bases, 11 bases remained unmatched. CDR3 DNA sequence: TGTGCCAGCAGAGGGACTAGCCCGGTAGGGACCTACAATGAGCAGTTCTTC. This sequence encodes CASRGTSPVGTYNEQFF.

The chain couples TRBV4-2 to TRBJ2-2; D is undetermined. CDR3 size: 12 residues. The V gene lost 4 bases and the J gene lost 4 bases, with 4 bases spanning the gap. Looked up from germline, CDR1 is LGHNA and CDR2 is YNFKEQ. The chain's CDR3 is CASSRSTGELFF. CDR3 bases: TGTGCCAGCAGCCGCAGCACCGGGGAGCTGTTTTTT.

Details on this clone: The sample has other DNA sequences that encode this CDR3 too. The chain uses TRBV19 and TRBJ1-5, with no clear D. There are 15 residues in the CDR3. The ends were cut back, 2 bases at V and 0 bases at J, with 8 bases in the middle. Germline V gene sequence: CDR1 LNHDA, CDR2 SQIVND (reference sequence). The DNA for the CDR3 is TGTGCCAGTAGTATACCCGGACCTAGCAATCAGCCCCAGCATTTT. Its protein product is CASSIPGPSNQPQHF.

This chain connects TRBV19 to TRBJ2-5; the D call may be TRBD1 or TRBD2 (5 bases each). The CDR3 loop spans 13 amino acids. Germline V lookup: CDR1 LNHDA, CDR2 SQIVND (reference sequence). Trimming took off 4 bases at V and 2 bases at J, with 8 bases between the two ends. The CDR3 here is CASSRDPQETQYF. CDR3 nucleotide sequence: TGTGCCAGTAGTAGGGACCCACAAGAGACCCAGTACTTC.

The J gene is TRBJ1-5, the V gene TRBV10-3; D remains ambiguous. The CDR3 runs 14 residues. V lost 6 bases and J 4 bases, leaving 13 bases between the germline ends. Per the germline V gene, CDR1 is ENHRY and CDR2 is SYGVKD. CDR3 protein: CAISQGSGNQPQHF. The CDR3 bases are TGTGCCATCAGCCAAGGTAGTGGAAATCAGCCCCAGCATTTT.

The rearrangement uses TRBV5-1 and TRBJ1-6, with D possibly matching TRBD1 (6 bases). With 4 bases removed from V and 8 bases from J, the gap between germline ends came to 10 bases. Per germline, CDR1 SGHRS and CDR2 YFSETQ. The length of the CDR3 is 13 residues. CDR3 amino acids: CASSVNRDSPLHF. In nucleotides, the CDR3 is TGCGCCAGCAGCGTTAACAGGGATTCACCCCTCCACTTT.

The V gene is TRBV6-6, the J gene TRBJ2-7, with 10 nucleotides matching TRBD1. Trimming took 9 bases from V and 5 from J; bases not matched to a gene: 13. The germline CDR1 and CDR2 sequences are MNHNY and SVGAGI (reference sequence). The CDR3 is made up of 15 amino acids. The CDR3 spells CASFRGQGYIHEQYF. Written as DNA, the CDR3 is TGTGCCAGTTTTCGGGGACAGGGGTATATCCACGAGCAGTACTTC.

The gene calls are TRBV9 and TRBJ2-3; no firm D call. The V gene lost 0 bases and the J gene lost 1 base, with 12 bases spanning the gap. Germline CDR1 SGDLS, CDR2 YYNGEE. The CDR3 has 16 residues. CDR3 protein: CASSVVGGIGTDTQYF. For the CDR3, the DNA is TGTGCCAGCAGCGTAGTCGGTGGAATCGGCACAGATACGCAGTATTTT.

This rearrangement joins TRBV6-6 to TRBJ2-1; 8 bases are shared with TRBD1. The CDR3 is made up of 14 amino acids. J lost 8 bases, V lost 6 bases, and 9 bases had no gene match. Germline-derived CDR1 and CDR2 are MNHNY and SVGAGI (reference sequence). In DNA form, the CDR3 reads TGTGCCAGCAGCGGACAGGGCCCTTACGATGAGCAGTTCTTC. Translated: CASSGQGPYDEQFF.

About this clone itself: The junction shows a germline mismatch at one end, possibly a read error. The rearrangement links TRBV7-7 to TRBJ2-5, with a weak D call TRBD2 (5 bases). Germline assignment: CDR1 SSHAT and CDR2 FNYEAQ (reference sequence). This CDR3 has 13 amino acids. CDR3 loop: CASSFGGRETQYF. CDR3 in DNA: TGTGCTAGCAGCTTTGGAGGAAGAGAGACCCAGTACTTC.

Written as DNA, the CDR3 is TGTGCCAGCAGTTGGCTAGGGGGGGGTGCCGGGGAGCTGTTTTTT. This translates into CASSWLGGGAGELFF. The chain uses TRBV6-6 and TRBJ2-2; tentatively, D is TRBD2 (7 bases). With 4 bases removed from V and 6 bases from J, the gap between germline ends came to 15 bases. The CDR3 covers 15 residues. Germline CDR1 reads MNHNY; CDR2 reads SVGAGI (reference sequence).

The chain carries TRBV5-1 and TRBJ1-1; a weak D match, TRBD1 (5 bases). The CDR3 covers 14 residues. Germline V lookup: CDR1 SGHRS, CDR2 YFSETQ. Trimming took 6 bases from V and 1 from J, leaving 13 bases between them. CDR3 sequence: CASTYGAENTEAFF. The CDR3 coding sequence is TGCGCCAGCACGTACGGGGCGGAGAACACTGAAGCTTTCTTT. The whole variable domain, filled in from reference TRBV5-1 and TRBJ1-1, reads KAGVTQTPRYLIKTRGQQVTLSCSPISGHRSVSWYQQTPGQGLQFLFEYFSETQRNKGNFPGRFSGRQFSNSRSEMNVSTLELGDSALYLCASTYGAENTEAFFGQGTRLTVV.

The J gene is TRBJ1-5, the V gene TRBV10-3; 8 nucleotides align to TRBD1. CDR1 and CDR2 from the germline V gene are ENHRY and SYGVKD. The CDR3 has 14 amino acids. V was clipped by 6 bases and J by 6 bases; unmatched bases: 7. The CDR3 is CAISPDRDGQPQHF. Written as DNA, the CDR3 is TGTGCCATCAGCCCGGACAGGGATGGTCAGCCCCAGCATTTT.

The genes are TRBV19 and TRBJ1-2; D remains ambiguous. V was cut by 6 bases and J by 2 bases, with 13 bases left in between. Germline assignment: CDR1 LNHDA and CDR2 SQIVND (reference sequence). This CDR3 has 14 amino acids. This chain's CDR3 is CASRLRGGNYGYTF. CDR3 in DNA: TGTGCCAGTAGATTACGGGGAGGAAACTATGGCTACACCTTC.

The rearrangement uses TRBV11-2 and TRBJ1-1; TRBD1 might be the D (5 bases). The V end was cut by 5 bases, the J end by 8 bases, with 21 bases between. In germline, CDR1 is SGHAT, CDR2 FQNNGV. The CDR3 contains 15 residues. CDR3 residues: CASSTIEDRGREAFF. The CDR3 DNA sequence: TGTGCCAGCAGCACGATAGAGGATCGGGGACGCGAAGCTTTCTTT.

As DNA, the CDR3 is TGTGCCTGGAGTGTAGGCAGGGGAATCACTGAAGCTTTCTTT. Translated: CAWSVGRGITEAFF. The V call is TRBV30, the J call TRBJ1-1; TRBD1 is a possible D gene (6 bases). The germline gives CDR1 GTSNPN, CDR2 SVGIG (reference sequence). Between the trimmed V and J ends, which lost 0 bases and 4 bases, there was a span of 12 bases. The CDR3 is 14 residues long.

The chain couples TRBV5-1 to TRBJ2-3; TRBD2 might be the D (5 bases). Trimming took 5 bases from V and 0 from J, leaving 13 bases between them. This CDR3 region has 15 residues. CDR1 and CDR2 (germline): SGHRS, YFSETQ. CDR3 loop: CASRQSGFSTDTQYF. The CDR3 DNA reads as TGCGCCAGCAGACAATCGGGGTTTAGCACAGATACGCAGTATTTT.

DNA for the CDR3: TGCGCCAGCAGCTCCCACAGAACTTCCTACAATGAGCAGTTCTTC. Translated, it gives CASSSHRTSYNEQFF. V usage is TRBV5-1 and J usage is TRBJ2-1; D is unclear. V was shortened by 3 bases and J by 1 base, with 11 bases between the two germline ends. The length of the CDR3 is 15 residues. Looked up from germline, CDR1 is SGHRS and CDR2 is YFSETQ. Full variable domain (missing parts from reference TRBV5-1 and TRBJ2-1): KAGVTQTPRYLIKTRGQQVTLSCSPISGHRSVSWYQQTPGQGLQFLFEYFSETQRNKGNFPGRFSGRQFSNSRSEMNVSTLELGDSALYLCASSSHRTSYNEQFFGPGTRLTVL.

The chain employs TRBV10-3 and TRBJ2-3, with D possibly matching TRBD1 (6 bases). The V end was cut by 0 bases, the J end by 5 bases, with 9 bases between. This CDR3 is built from 14 residues. CDR1 and CDR2 from the germline V gene are ENHRY and SYGVKD. The CDR3 DNA sequence: TGTGCCATCAGTGAGTCGCAGGGGTTAGATACGCAGTATTTT. It yields the protein CAISESQGLDTQYF.

CDR3 nucleotide sequence: TGTGCCAGCAGCTTATCGACGGGGTTGGGCACTGAAGCTTTCTTT. Translated: CASSLSTGLGTEAFF. The chain employs TRBV7-6 and TRBJ1-1; unclear D gene. V was cut by 2 bases and J by 4 bases, with 14 bases left in between. Germline V lookup: CDR1 SGHVS, CDR2 FNYEAQ. This CDR3 comprises 15 residues. Full variable domain (remainder filled in from reference TRBV7-6 and TRBJ1-1): GAGVSQSPRYKVTKRGQDVALRCDPISGHVSLYWYRQALGQGPEFLTYFNYEAQQDKSGLPNDRFSAERPEGSISTLTIQRTEQRDSAMYRCASSLSTGLGTEAFFGQGTRLTVV.

This chain joins TRBV21-1 and TRBJ2-3; TRBD1 is the table's D call and was not checked against the DNA. TRBV21-1 is a pseudogene. The CDR3 has 16 residues. In DNA form, the CDR3 reads TGTGCCAGCAGCAAAGGGTCAGGGGCTAGCACAGATACGCAGTATTTT. This encodes CASSKGSGASTDTQYF.

Comment on this clone: Additional DNA sequences in this sample encode the identical CDR3. The chain employs TRBV9 and TRBJ1-1, with TRBD1 matching over 8 bases. Germline values: CDR1 SGDLS, CDR2 YYNGEE. The CDR3 totals 14 residues. V lost 9 bases, J lost 1 base, and 8 bases stayed unmatched. The CDR3 loop reads CATPRGRGNTEAFF. DNA of the CDR3: TGTGCCACACCCAGGGGGCGAGGGAACACTGAAGCTTTCTTT.

The sample holds one count of this clone. The V call is TRBV4-1, the J call TRBJ2-7; no clear D. The V and J ends lost 4 bases and 5 bases respectively, with 12 bases between them. Germline CDR1 and CDR2: MGHRA and YSYEKL. There are 13 residues in the CDR3. CDR3 protein: CASSRSRFDEQYF. In DNA form, the CDR3 reads TGCGCCAGCAGCCGGTCGAGGTTCGACGAGCAGTACTTC.

The chain employs TRBV6-6 and TRBJ1-2; D gene unclear. The germline CDR1 and CDR2 sequences are MNHNY and SVGAGI (reference sequence). With 10 bases removed from V and 8 bases from J, the gap between germline ends came to 11 bases. This CDR3 is built from 10 residues. The CDR3 here is CATLDGGYTF. CDR3 DNA: TGTGCCACCCTAGACGGGGGCTACACCTTC.

The CDR3 loop is CASSLPRFLGGNTEAFF. The CDR3 DNA reads TGTGCCAGCAGCTTACCCCGTTTTCTGGGGGGCAACACTGAAGCTTTCTTT. The chain links TRBV7-8 to TRBJ1-1, with D maybe TRBD1 (6 bases). V was pared by 2 bases and J by 2 bases, with 18 bases between. The CDR3 spans 17 residues. Germline-derived CDR1 and CDR2 are SGHVS and FQNEAQ.